This T cell receptor (beta chain) was found in a study of blood T cell repertoires in COVID-19 (dated by TCRdb to 2020 to 2021). In the study overall: Samples covering the acute and convalescent phases of COVID-19 were provided by collaborators in the United States, Italy and Spain. The prospective study material was composed of cDNA or gDNA derived from T cells, B-cell-depleted T cells, or PBMCs. The dataset comprised deeply sampled blood TCRbeta repertoires from subjects exposed to, actively infected with, or recovered from COVID-19. The repertoires were made available in a free public database intended to serve as a resource for research on the immune response to SARS-CoV-2. The samples were drawn from two sources: the first 160 participants of the ongoing ImmuneRACE study, and 1,200 or so subjects contributed by 6 global collaborators. A de-identified subject ID, COVID-19 status, age in years and sex were almost always included in the sample metadata. Where available, HLA class I and class II types were obtained from metadata supplied by the sample provider rather than from assay-based typing.

The collaborating institutions used their own protocols to collect whole blood in K2EDTA tubes. Collaborator samples were shipped for TCRbeta analysis as frozen whole blood, isolated PBMCs, or DNA extracted from either sample type. As to this clone: No antigen is known for it. There are no base qualities to consult, and no much larger clone falls within one base.

TCRbeta CDR3 regions were amplified from genomic DNA using the immunoSEQ Assay, a bias-controlled multiplex PCR. On the study's bioinformatics: Nucleated cell counts per sample were estimated from amplification of reference gene primers within the assay. To quantify the absolute abundance of each unique TCRbeta CDR3 rearrangement, sequence reads were collapsed and filtered. For each sample, productive Simpson clonality was calculated by taking the square root of Simpson's diversity index across productive rearrangements. TCRdb took this table from immuneACCESS and kept in-frame rearrangements with V and J called. Such tables lack part of the clones; where checked against another copy, unresolved V genes explain under half of the gap, and the rest is unexplained. V and J calls plus clone size are reproduced from that table; the DNA served to infer D and trimming. The sample table records roughly 45,000 clones; under 90% of these occur just once. Under 7% of the sample belongs to the ten largest clones.

V was cut back by 1 base and J by 1 base, leaving a gap of 10 bases between them. CDR1 LNHDA and CDR2 SQIVND were looked up in the germline V gene (reference sequence). The CDR3 holds 15 amino acids from the cysteine to the phenylalanine. CDR3 DNA is the only sequence kept; it has 45 bases, read in frame from the first base. Findings and caveats that apply to the study as a whole: How much clinical and demographic metadata was included differed by source and by participant, and the metadata was provided uncurated.

The chain employs TRBV19 and TRBJ1-1; TRBD1 is a weak D gene call, 6 bases matching. The receptor comes from a woman aged 55-70 years with acute or convalescent COVID-19. Sequenced: peripheral blood. The CDR3 reads as follows: CASSIVGQRNTEAFF. The DNA sequence is TGTGCCAGTAGTATAGTCGGACAGAGGAACACTGAAGCTTTCTTT.